The 5 T cell receptor beta chains below come from one sample, sequenced in a study of tumor and adjacent non-tumor tissue in lung cancer. Three rounds of nested PCR, following a modified ARM-PCR protocol, produced the TCRbeta library. Each CDR3 protein gets one entry after TCRdb re-called the multiplex PCR reads with MiXCR. The sample lists 70,000 or so distinct CDR3 sequences, about 61% occurring once. No cell sorting was done before RNA was extracted from the tissue. The sequencing input was lung tumor tissue. These receptors all stem from a man aged 50-60 years with non-small cell lung cancer.

This chain joins TRBV6-1 and TRBJ2-5; D unresolved. Looked up from germline, CDR1 is MNHNS and CDR2 is SASEGT. CDR3 length: 12 residues. With 9 bases removed from V and 5 bases from J, the gap between germline ends came to 13 bases. For the CDR3, the DNA is TGTGCCAGTAGTCTGGGATACGAGACCCAGTACTTC. Translating gives CASSLGYETQYF.

This clonotype has at least ten counts. V usage is TRBV6-5 and J usage is TRBJ2-7, with D perhaps matching TRBD1 (6 bases). The CDR3 consists of 14 residues. Germline V gene sequence: CDR1 MNHEY, CDR2 SVGAGI. Between the trimmed V and J ends, which lost 0 bases and 5 bases, there was a span of 11 bases. The CDR3 loop is CASSYSLQGHEQYF. CDR3 nucleotide sequence: TGTGCCAGCAGTTACTCCCTACAGGGCCACGAGCAGTACTTC.

Points on this clonotype: Just one base apart from a much larger clone, this may be a read error. The J gene is TRBJ1-1, the V gene TRBV28; D uncertain. Trimming cost V 3 bases and J 5 bases, with 10 bases left between them. This CDR3 region has 13 residues. Germline V lookup: CDR1 MDHEN, CDR2 SYDVKM. As DNA, the CDR3 is TGTGCCAGCAGTTTCTACCCCGGGACTGAAGCTTTCTTT. Translation gives CASSFYPGTEAFF. Drawing the rest from reference TRBV28 and TRBJ1-1, the complete variable domain is DVKVTQSSRYLVKRTGEKVFLECVQDMDHENMFWYRQDPGLGLRLIYFSYDVKMKEKGDIPEGYSVSREKKERFSLILESASTNQTSMYLCASSFYPGTEAFFGQGTRLTVV.

Remarks on this clonotype: Because it lacks the conserved phenylalanine or tryptophan at the end, this CDR3 is likely a read error. The chain couples TRBV13 to TRBJ2-1; 10 bases are shared with TRBD2. The CDR3 sequence is 17 residues long. CDR1 is PRHDT, CDR2 FYEKMQ, per germline (reference sequence). V shed 3 bases, J shed 8 bases, and the junction held 13 bases outside the gene matches. Here the CDR3 DNA reads TGTGCCAGCAGCTTGAGAAGGACTAGCGGAGGGGCCTATGAGCAGTTCTTA. Residues: CASSLRRTSGGAYEQFL.

The genes are TRBV5-1 and TRBJ2-2; 11 bases line up with TRBD1. V was clipped by 4 bases and J by 3 bases; unmatched bases: 2. CDR1 and CDR2 (germline): SGHRS, YFSETQ. The CDR3 extends over 15 amino acids. CDR3 in amino acids: CASSRDRGDTGELFF. CDR3 coding DNA: TGCGCCAGCAGCCGGGACAGGGGGGACACCGGGGAGCTGTTTTTT.